These 18 T cell receptor beta chains were all obtained from the same sample, sequenced in a study of shared clonotypes between healthy human individuals. Data came from immunoSEQ multiplex PCR; TCRdb stores just in-frame clones and leaves some out. The profile shows 300,000 to 350,000 clones, about 70% of them singletons. Material for sequencing was memory CD4+ T cells sorted from blood. Subset: CD45RA-negative fraction. These receptors were collected from a man aged 25 to 40 in good health.

Notes on this clone: Distinct nucleotide sequences in the sample also encode this CDR3. The V call is TRBV11-2, the J call TRBJ2-1; D not certain. Germline V gene sequence: CDR1 SGHAT, CDR2 FQNNGV. Trimming left V 5 bases short and J 2 bases short, with 4 bases between. This CDR3 has 12 residues. The DNA of the CDR3 is TGTGCCAGCAGCCGTGCCTACAATGAGCAGTTCTTC. Its translation is CASSRAYNEQFF. Variable domain in full (rest from reference TRBV11-2 and TRBJ2-1): EAGVAQSPRYKIIEKRQSVAFWCNPISGHATLYWYQQILGQGPKLLIQFQNNGVVDDSQLPKDRFSAERLKGVDSTLKIQPAKLEDSAVYLCASSRAYNEQFFGPGTRLTVL.

This clone was seen once. The chain carries TRBV5-4 and TRBJ2-5; TRBD2 matches at 9 bases. Trimming took 4 bases from V and 4 from J; bases not matched to a gene: 14. The CDR3 extends over 17 amino acids. Per germline, CDR1 SGHNT and CDR2 YYREEE (reference sequence). The CDR3 reads CASSLGTSPNGGETQYF. CDR3 sequence (DNA): TGTGCCAGCAGCCTGGGGACTAGCCCTAACGGGGGAGAGACCCAGTACTTC.

This clone was detected only once. The chain links TRBV25-1 to TRBJ2-3; TRBD1 aligns across 10 bases. This CDR3 has 17 residues. V shed 0 bases, J shed 6 bases, and the junction held 9 bases outside the gene matches. CDR1 and CDR2 from the germline V gene are MGHDK and SYGVNS. In DNA form, the CDR3 reads TGTGCCAGCAGTGAATATCAAGGGACAGGGGCCCCGGATACGCAGTATTTT. Translating it yields CASSEYQGTGAPDTQYF.

This clone was seen ten or more times. The CDR3 region is CASRGQVEQYF. In DNA, the CDR3 is TGTGCCAGCAGGGGACAAGTCGAGCAGTACTTC. The chain has TRBV7-2 and TRBJ2-7; tentatively, D is TRBD1 (6 bases). V was cut by 6 bases and J by 6 bases, with 9 bases left in between. The CDR3 spans 11 residues. The germline V gene has CDR1 SGHTA and CDR2 FQGNSA. Using reference TRBV7-2 and TRBJ2-7 for the parts outside the CDR3, the full variable domain is GAGVSQSPSNKVTEKGKDVELRCDPISGHTALYWYRQSLGQGLEFLIYFQGNSAPDKSGLPSDRFSAERTGGSVSTLTIQRTQQEDSAVYLCASRGQVEQYFGPGTRLTVT.

This chain links TRBV10-1 with TRBJ2-2; no definite D call. This CDR3 contains 15 residues. Germline V lookup: CDR1 WNHNN, CDR2 SYGVQD (reference sequence). The V end was cut by 4 bases, the J end by 1 base, with 10 bases between. The CDR3 coding sequence is TGCGCCAGCAGTGCCCTGGGCCTGAACACCGGGGAGCTGTTTTTT. Protein: CASSALGLNTGELFF.

V is TRBV5-6 and J is TRBJ1-1, with 12 bases identical to TRBD1. The CDR3 consists of 15 residues. V lost 0 bases and J lost 9; bases outside the gene matches: 6. The germline gives CDR1 SGHDT, CDR2 YYEEEE. The CDR3: CASSLVGQGASKAFF. For the CDR3, the DNA is TGTGCCAGCAGCTTGGTGGGACAGGGGGCTTCGAAAGCTTTCTTT. The variable domain in full, completed from reference TRBV5-6 and TRBJ1-1, reads DAGVTQSPTHLIKTRGQQVTLRCSPKSGHDTVSWYQQALGQGPQFIFQYYEEEERQRGNFPDRFSGHQFPNYSSELNVNALLLGDSALYLCASSLVGQGASKAFFGQGTRLTVV.

V usage is TRBV9 and J usage is TRBJ2-1; 9 bases are shared with TRBD1. Trimming removed 1 base from V and 4 bases from J; junction bases left unmatched: 6. Germline V gene sequence: CDR1 SGDLS, CDR2 YYNGEE. The CDR3 consists of 16 residues. CDR3 coding DNA: TGTGCCAGCAGCGTACGGGACAGGGCTCTTTACAATGAGCAGTTCTTC. It codes for CASSVRDRALYNEQFF.

The chain links TRBV6-6 to TRBJ2-1; perhaps TRBD2 as D (5 bases). Germline CDR1 is MNHNY and CDR2 is SVGAGI (reference sequence). Trimming cost V 3 bases and J 7 bases, with 16 bases left between them. The CDR3 has 15 amino acids. This chain's CDR3 is CASSYTRLEGNEQFF. In DNA form, the CDR3 reads TGTGCCAGCAGTTATACCCGATTAGAGGGAAATGAGCAGTTCTTC.

The table lists this clone with a count of one. The rearrangement links TRBV9 to TRBJ2-1; D is unclear. V gave up 3 bases and J gave up 0 bases, with 7 bases separating them. Germline values: CDR1 SGDLS, CDR2 YYNGEE. The CDR3 sequence is 14 residues long. DNA for the CDR3: TGTGCCAGCAGCGCATTAAGCTCCTACAATGAGCAGTTCTTC. This gives the protein CASSALSSYNEQFF.

This clone occurred many times. The chain uses TRBV10-2 and TRBJ1-1; 7 positions match TRBD1. J was trimmed by 1 base and V by 4 bases; bases with no gene match: 6. CDR1 is WSHSY and CDR2 is SAAADI in the germline V gene. This CDR3 has 15 amino acids. The CDR3 sequence is CASSGFGQANTEAFF. CDR3 in DNA: TGCGCCAGCAGTGGTTTCGGACAGGCGAACACTGAAGCTTTCTTT.

This clone has at least ten counts. V and J are TRBV5-1 and TRBJ2-2; TRBD2 matches 9 bases. Germline V CDR1 and CDR2: SGHRS, YFSETQ. CDR3 length equals 17 residues. V dropped 0 bases and J dropped 6; count of bases not matched to a gene: 9. CDR3 DNA sequence: TGCGCCAGCAGCTTGGGTAGCGGGAGTCCAAGGGCCGGGGAGCTGTTTTTT. Residues: CASSLGSGSPRAGELFF.

This clone was detected only once. Here the CDR3 reads CASTPLSGLGGQETQYF. DNA of the CDR3: TGTGCCAGCACCCCCTTGTCGGGACTAGGCGGCCAAGAGACCCAGTACTTC. The chain couples TRBV2 to TRBJ2-5; TRBD2 aligns across 8 bases. Germline CDR1 reads SNHLY; CDR2 reads FYNNEI. The V segment lost 7 bases and the J segment 1 base; nucleotides outside the gene matches: 14. The CDR3 totals 17 residues.

The V gene is TRBV18, the J gene TRBJ2-3, with 8 bases identical to TRBD2. Germline CDR1 reads KGHSH; CDR2 reads LQKENI. CDR3 length: 14 residues. The trim removed 3 bases at V and 5 bases at J, leaving 4 bases unmatched. CDR3 sequence (DNA): TGTGCCAGCTCACCTAGCGGGAATTTAGATACGCAGTATTTT. Residues: CASSPSGNLDTQYF.

The rearrangement joins TRBV9 to TRBJ2-4; D may be TRBD1 or TRBD2 (5 bases each). V was clipped by 0 bases and J by 1 base, with 8 bases between them. Germline CDR1 SGDLS, CDR2 YYNGEE. This CDR3 is built from 15 residues. CDR3 DNA sequence: TGTGCCAGCAGCGTAGATGGGGACGCCAAAAACATTCAGTACTTC. Encoded protein: CASSVDGDAKNIQYF.

This clone is a singleton in its sample. The gene calls are TRBV7-3 and TRBJ2-3; 7 bases fit TRBD2. Trimming took 2 bases from V and 6 from J; bases not matched to a gene: 8. Germline-derived CDR1 and CDR2 are SGHTA and FQGTGA. This CDR3 has 15 amino acids. The CDR3 nucleotides read TGTGCCAGCAGCTTAGCGGGAGTTGGCTTGGATACGCAGTATTTT. It specifies CASSLAGVGLDTQYF.

The chain couples TRBV7-8 to TRBJ2-5, with TRBD1 identical over 9 bases. J gave up 5 bases and V 1 base, and 5 bases lay outside the gene matches. Germline lookup yields CDR1 SGHVS and CDR2 FQNEAQ. The CDR3 loop spans 15 amino acids. Here the CDR3 reads CASSLGTGDWETQYF. The DNA of the CDR3 is TGTGCCAGCAGCTTAGGGACAGGGGATTGGGAGACCCAGTACTTC.

V is TRBV10-3 and J is TRBJ2-1; D unresolved. The V gene's germline CDR1 is ENHRY and CDR2 SYGVKD. CDR3 length: 12 amino acids. V was shortened by 4 bases and J by 8 bases, with 9 bases between the two germline ends. The CDR3 is CAISASKDEQFF. CDR3 DNA sequence: TGTGCCATCAGTGCATCGAAAGATGAGCAGTTCTTC.

The chain combines TRBV6-1 with TRBJ2-1; TRBD2 aligns across 8 bases. Germline V CDR1 and CDR2: MNHNS, SASEGT. This CDR3 has 17 amino acids. Losses at the gene ends were 3 bases for V and 2 bases for J; bases not matched to a gene: 9. CDR3 DNA: TGTGCCAGCAGTGAGGCGTTAGCGGGGACAACCTACAATGAGCAGTTCTTC. Translated: CASSEALAGTTYNEQFF.